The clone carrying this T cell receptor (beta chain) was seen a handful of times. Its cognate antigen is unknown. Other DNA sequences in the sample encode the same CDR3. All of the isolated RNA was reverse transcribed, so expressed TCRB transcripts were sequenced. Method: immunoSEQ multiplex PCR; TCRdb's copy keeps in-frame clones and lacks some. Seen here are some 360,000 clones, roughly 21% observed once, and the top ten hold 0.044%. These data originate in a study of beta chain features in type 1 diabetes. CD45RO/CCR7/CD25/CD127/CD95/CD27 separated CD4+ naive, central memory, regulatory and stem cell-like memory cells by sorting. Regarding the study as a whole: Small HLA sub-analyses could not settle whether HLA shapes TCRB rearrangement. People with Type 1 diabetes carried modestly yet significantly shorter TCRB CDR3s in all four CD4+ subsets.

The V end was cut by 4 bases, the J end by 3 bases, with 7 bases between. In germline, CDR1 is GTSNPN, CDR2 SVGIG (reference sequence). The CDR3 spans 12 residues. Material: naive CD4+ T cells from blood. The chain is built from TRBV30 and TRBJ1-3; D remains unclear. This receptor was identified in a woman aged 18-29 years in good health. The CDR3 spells CAWTGSGNTIYF. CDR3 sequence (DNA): TGTGCCTGGACGGGGAGTGGAAACACCATATATTTT.